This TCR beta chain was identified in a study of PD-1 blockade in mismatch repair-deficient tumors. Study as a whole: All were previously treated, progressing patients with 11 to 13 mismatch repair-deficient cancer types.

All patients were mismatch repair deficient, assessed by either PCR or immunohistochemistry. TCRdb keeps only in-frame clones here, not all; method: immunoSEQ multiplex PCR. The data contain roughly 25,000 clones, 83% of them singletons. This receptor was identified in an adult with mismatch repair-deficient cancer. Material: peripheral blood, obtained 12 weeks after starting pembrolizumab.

The DNA for the CDR3 is TGTGCCAGCAGCCCCCGCCGGGGAAGGGGGCCTCCCTACGAGCAGTACTTC. Encoded protein: CASSPRRGRGPPYEQYF. The chain combines TRBV11-3 with TRBJ2-7; the match to TRBD1 covers 7 bases. The CDR3 consists of 17 residues. V shed 5 bases and J 2 bases; nucleotides not matched to a gene: 15. Germline V gives CDR1 SGHNT, CDR2 YENEEA.